One sample yielded the 21 T cell receptor beta chains listed below, sequenced in a study of T cell repertoires in cytomegalovirus infection. For these receptors, no antigen is known. In TCRdb, the reads were re-called with MiXCR into one record per CDR3 protein. The data show 230,000 or so distinct CDR3 sequences, around 35% seen once. The specimen was CD8+ T cells from cultured PBMCs, collected from culture after CMV antigen stimulation. These receptors all stem from a human donor in good health (CMV status not recorded). Some clones in this sample may be carry-over from other donors' samples.

The CDR3 bases are TGTGCCAGCTGGGGGGGGGGCACTGAAGCTTTCTTT. As protein: CASWGGGTEAFF. V usage is TRBV2 and J usage is TRBJ1-1; possibly TRBD1 for D (5 bases). The V and J ends lost 8 bases and 4 bases respectively, with 11 bases between them. The CDR3 has 12 residues. The germline V gene has CDR1 SNHLY and CDR2 FYNNEI.

The chain links TRBV27 to TRBJ2-2, with 9 nucleotides matching TRBD1. Per germline, CDR1 MNHEY and CDR2 SMNVEV (reference sequence). There are 14 residues in the CDR3. V dropped 8 bases and J dropped 3; count of bases not matched to a gene: 4. The CDR3 nucleotides are TGTGCCAGCCTAGGACAGGGGTACACCGGGGAGCTGTTTTTT. This gives the protein CASLGQGYTGELFF.

This clonotype was detected ten times or more. The chain is built from TRBV6-2 or TRBV6-3 and TRBJ2-2; 8 bases are shared with TRBD2. Germline assignment: CDR1 MNHEY and CDR2 SVGEGT. Losses at the gene ends were 2 bases for V and 6 bases for J; bases not matched to a gene: 5. The CDR3 runs 15 residues. CDR3 protein: CASSYGTRQAGELFF. In DNA form, the CDR3 reads TGTGCCAGCAGTTACGGGACTAGGCAGGCCGGGGAGCTGTTTTTT.

This clonotype was found a few times. The chain carries TRBV2 and TRBJ2-7; D assignment may be TRBD1 or TRBD2 (5 bases each). Looked up from germline, CDR1 is SNHLY and CDR2 is FYNNEI. The CDR3 runs 12 residues. V lost 6 bases, J lost 3 bases, and 9 bases lay in between. As DNA, the CDR3 is TGTGCCAGCAGCGGGGACGGCTACGAGCAGTACTTC. Its protein product is CASSGDGYEQYF.

The chain links TRBV11-2 to TRBJ2-5; a possible D gene is TRBD2 (6 bases). Trimming removed 5 bases at V and 3 bases at J, with 16 bases between. This CDR3 comprises 15 residues. Germline lookup yields CDR1 SGHAT and CDR2 FQNNGV. As DNA, the CDR3 is TGTGCCAGCAGCCGCGTAAGAGGAGGGAAAGAGACCCAGTACTTC. It encodes CASSRVRGGKETQYF.

This clonotype was seen a few times. The CDR3, as DNA: TGTGCCAGCAGCTTACCCTCGGGGGGAAAGAATGAGCAGTTCTTC. Residues: CASSLPSGGKNEQFF. The chain links TRBV11-2 to TRBJ2-1; 7 positions agree with TRBD2. The CDR3 has 15 residues. The germline V gene encodes CDR1 SGHAT and CDR2 FQNNGV. J lost 7 bases, V lost 2 bases, and 8 bases had no gene match. The full variable domain, in which reference TRBV11-2 and TRBJ2-1 provide the parts outside the CDR3, is EAGVAQSPRYKIIEKRQSVAFWCNPISGHATLYWYQQILGQGPKLLIQFQNNGVVDDSQLPKDRFSAERLKGVDSTLKIQPAKLEDSAVYLCASSLPSGGKNEQFFGPGTRLTVL.

The V and J genes are TRBV27 and TRBJ2-5; TRBD1 might be the D (6 bases). This CDR3 spans 13 amino acids. Trimming took 3 bases from V and 9 from J, leaving 14 bases between them. CDR1 MNHEY and CDR2 SMNVEV come from the germline V gene (reference sequence). The DNA for the CDR3 is TGTGCCAGCAGTTTGGGACAAGGTAGGGCCCAGTACTTC. Its protein product is CASSLGQGRAQYF.

V is TRBV7-8 and J is TRBJ1-5; D ambiguous. The CDR3 spans 14 residues. CDR1 is SGHVS and CDR2 is FQNEAQ in the germline V gene. V was clipped by 0 bases and J by 6 bases, with 9 bases between them. The CDR3 coding sequence is TGTGCCAGCAGCTTAGCGCGAGGTAGTCAGCCCCAGCATTTT. Amino acid sequence: CASSLARGSQPQHF.

V usage is TRBV28 and J usage is TRBJ2-5, with 11 bases fitting TRBD1. This CDR3 comprises 14 residues. In germline, CDR1 is MDHEN, CDR2 SYDVKM. Losses at the gene ends were 5 bases for V and 5 bases for J; bases not matched to a gene: 4. Written as DNA, the CDR3 is TGTGCCAGCAGTAGGGGACAGGGGGGCGAGACCCAGTACTTC. It codes for CASSRGQGGETQYF. The full variable domain, its missing parts supplied by reference TRBV28 and TRBJ2-5, is DVKVTQSSRYLVKRTGEKVFLECVQDMDHENMFWYRQDPGLGLRLIYFSYDVKMKEKGDIPEGYSVSREKKERFSLILESASTNQTSMYLCASSRGQGGETQYFGPGTRLLVL.

The chain combines TRBV27 with TRBJ1-2; TRBD1 is a possible D gene (6 bases). Germline CDR1 is MNHEY and CDR2 is SMNVEV (reference sequence). V lost 6 bases to trimming and J lost 7 bases, with 12 bases between them. The length of the CDR3 is 12 residues. CDR3 nucleotide sequence: TGTGCCAGCAGACAGGGACCTGGTGGCTACACCTTC. Its translation is CASRQGPGGYTF.

The chain joins TRBV19 to TRBJ2-2, with unresolved D. V gave up 5 bases and J gave up 1 base, with 14 bases separating them. There are 16 residues in the CDR3. Germline assignment: CDR1 LNHDA and CDR2 SQIVND (reference sequence). CDR3 loop: CASSHSVVGNTGELFF. The CDR3 coding sequence is TGTGCCAGTAGTCATTCCGTCGTCGGGAACACCGGGGAGCTGTTTTTT.

The gene calls are TRBV19 and TRBJ2-2; D not certain. The germline V gene has CDR1 LNHDA and CDR2 SQIVND (reference sequence). The CDR3 has 16 residues. Trimming stripped 7 bases from V and 0 bases from J, with 15 bases between. Written as DNA, the CDR3 is TGTGCCAGTAAGAATCCTCGACTCGCGAACACCGGGGAGCTGTTTTTT. This sequence encodes CASKNPRLANTGELFF.

V is TRBV7-6 and J is TRBJ2-3; D unresolved. This CDR3 region has 11 residues. V dropped 3 bases and J dropped 5 bases, with 3 bases sitting between them. Germline CDR1 SGHVS, CDR2 FNYEAQ. The CDR3 loop reads CASSFQDTQYF. As DNA, the CDR3 is TGTGCCAGCAGCTTTCAAGATACGCAGTATTTT.

This sequence joins TRBV14 and TRBJ2-7; D remains unclear. The CDR3 is 14 residues long. Germline CDR1 and CDR2: SGHDN and FVKESK. With 4 bases removed from V and 3 bases from J, the gap between germline ends came to 13 bases. The CDR3 nucleotides read TGTGCCAGCAGCCCAGGCCAGGAGAACTACGAGCAGTACTTC. It codes for CASSPGQENYEQYF.

The rearrangement uses TRBV27 and TRBJ2-3; 11 bases map to TRBD2. The CDR3 consists of 18 residues. Unmatched junction bases numbered 8, after V lost 0 bases and J lost 3 bases. The germline V gene encodes CDR1 MNHEY and CDR2 SMNVEV (reference sequence). CDR3 protein: CASSLSFSGRALTDTQYF. CDR3 DNA: TGTGCCAGCAGTTTATCGTTTAGCGGGAGGGCCTTAACAGATACGCAGTATTTT.

The chain is built from TRBV28 and TRBJ2-7; D is tentatively TRBD1 or TRBD2 (6 bases each). This CDR3 spans 17 amino acids. The ends were cut back, 2 bases at V and 0 bases at J, with 17 bases in the middle. Germline assignment: CDR1 MDHEN and CDR2 SYDVKM. The CDR3: CASSLNPRGESSYEQYF. The CDR3 nucleotides read TGTGCCAGCAGTTTAAATCCAAGGGGGGAGAGCTCCTACGAGCAGTACTTC.

This chain links TRBV28 with TRBJ2-3; 9 bases are shared with TRBD2. The CDR3 has 16 amino acids. Per the germline V gene, CDR1 is MDHEN and CDR2 is SYDVKM. V was pared by 2 bases and J by 1 base, with 4 bases of the junction left unmatched. In DNA form, the CDR3 reads TGTGCCAGCAGTTTAAGGCGGGAGGGCCGCACAGATACGCAGTATTTT. Its protein product is CASSLRREGRTDTQYF.

This clonotype has a handful of counts. V is TRBV28 and J is TRBJ2-5; maybe TRBD1 (6 bases). V was shortened by 6 bases and J by 2 bases, with 10 bases between the two germline ends. CDR1 and CDR2 from the germline V gene are MDHEN and SYDVKM. CDR3 length: 13 amino acids. The CDR3 DNA reads as TGTGCCAGCAGGTACAGGGCTCAAGAGACCCAGTACTTC. This encodes CASRYRAQETQYF.

The chain is built from TRBV20-1 and TRBJ2-7; D is undetermined. This CDR3 spans 14 amino acids. Germline V gene data show CDR1 as DFQATT and CDR2 as SNEGSKA (reference sequence). Deletions cut 3 bases from V and 5 bases from J, with 17 bases between. This CDR3 is CSASPPFDGHEQYF. CDR3 in DNA: TGCAGTGCTAGTCCTCCTTTTGACGGCCACGAGCAGTACTTC.

Regarding this clonotype: The DNA is omitted, as the CDR3 cannot be located on it reliably, and the CDR3 follows TCRdb's listing. V is TRBV7-4 and J is TRBJ2-2; the DNA was not compared with TRBD1, the D call given in the table. Both ends counted, the CDR3 spans 15 residues. Germline CDR1 is SGHVT and CDR2 is SQSDAQ. The CDR3 loop reads CASSRDTRTPGSCFF.

The V and J genes are TRBV12-5 and TRBJ2-5, with 7 positions matching TRBD2. Germline assignment: CDR1 LGHNT and CDR2 FRNRAP. The CDR3 totals 18 residues. The trim removed 0 bases at V and 3 bases at J, leaving 13 bases unmatched. This chain's CDR3 is CASGLVAGSSGPEETQYF. CDR3 sequence (DNA): TGTGCTAGTGGTTTGGTTGCGGGATCTAGCGGACCGGAAGAGACCCAGTACTTC.